The clone carrying this T cell receptor (beta chain) appeared a few times. Its antigen remains unknown. Noted time point: cycle 4 day 1 (C4D1), after less than 7 weeks of nivolumab. With no exception, relapse followed autologous stem cell transplantation in all patients, and brentuximab vedotin exposure varied. Purification of CD4+ T cells from thawed PBMCs was performed via magnetic negative selection. Patients reached a best response of complete response, partial response or progressive disease. Measured with immunoSEQ multiplex PCR; TCRdb has only the in-frame clones, and not every one. Found here are about 15,000 clones, 78% of them singletons; the top ten hold 1.5% to 2%. These data belong to a study of PD-1 blockade in classical Hodgkin lymphoma. The germline V gene encodes CDR1 KGHSH and CDR2 LQKENI. V dropped 5 bases and J dropped 0; count of bases not matched to a gene: 0. The length of the CDR3 is 14 residues.

Overall study results and limits: Exclusion was the outcome for patients who began nivolumab under 1 year after ASCT. Baseline diversity resembling that of newly diagnosed patients was seen in complete responders.

The sample was CD4+ T cells from blood, taken before the fourth cycle of nivolumab. The rearrangement joins TRBV18 to TRBJ1-4; 7 bases match TRBD1. The source of this sequence is a human donor with classical Hodgkin lymphoma. The DNA of the CDR3 is TGTGCCAGCTCAGGACAGGCAACTAATGAAAAACTGTTTTTT. It translates to CASSGQATNEKLFF.